The clone carrying this T cell receptor beta chain occurred a few times. The antigen remains unidentified. This specimen comes from a study of vaccination and CD4 T cells after COVID-19. Scientists ran DNA taken from cultured CD4+ T cells through the Oncomine TCR Beta short-read assay for sequencing. TCRdb processed the PCR reads anew with MiXCR; each CDR3 protein has one entry. The sample holds 20,000 or so distinct CDR3 sequences, under 30% seen once. Trimming at V came to 0 bases and at J to 8 bases, leaving 5 bases not matched to a gene. This CDR3 has 14 amino acids. Germline V lookup: CDR1 SEHNR, CDR2 FQNEAQ (reference sequence). This sample's treatment: approximately 11-day PBMC culture with coronavirus spike peptide pools or control peptides (ViraFEST assay).

The chain links TRBV7-9 to TRBJ1-2; 8 bases are shared with TRBD1. Sequencing was done on a sample of cultured CD4+ T cells from blood. This receptor was identified in a human donor with COVID-19. The CDR3 loop is CASSLATTGGGYTF. CDR3 bases: TGTGCCAGCAGCTTAGCGACCACAGGGGGGGGCTACACCTTC.